Detailed here is one T cell receptor beta chain. These data come from a study of T cell responses to AZD1222 COVID-19 vaccine. The protocol was immunoSEQ multiplex PCR, while the TCRdb copy is restricted to in-frame clones and leaves out a portion. The profile shows about 130,000 clones, 70% to 90% of them singletons. There are 15 residues in the CDR3. Germline CDR1 is MNHEY and CDR2 is SVGAGI. The V gene end was trimmed by 2 bases and the J gene end by 2 bases; junction bases not matched to a gene: 4. The sample in question was peripheral blood, obtained on day 0 of AZD1222 vaccination. The receptor was isolated from an adult in good health. This rearrangement joins TRBV6-5 to TRBJ2-3; 7 bases map to TRBD1. CDR3 nucleotides: TGTGCCAGCAGTTACCAGGGACAGTACACAGATACGCAGTATTTT. It yields the protein CASSYQGQYTDTQYF.